The entry below gives a single T cell receptor beta chain sequence along with its context. Its antigen is unknown. Thymus tissue for the work was resected from patients undergoing corrective heart surgery. The people who donated were healthy Finnish babies having corrective surgery for congenital heart defects. The sample belongs to a study of human thymus T cells. Findings and limits, study-wide: Thymic and blood repertoires appeared to show biased V and J gene usage. Related reports documented highly overlapping thymic repertoires among unrelated individuals.

Sequencing used immunoSEQ multiplex PCR; TCRdb keeps in-frame clones, though not all of them. The sample has under 150,000 clones; more than 90% are singletons. J was trimmed by 0 bases and V by 9 bases; bases with no gene match: 19. In germline, CDR1 is LNHDA, CDR2 SQIVND (reference sequence). The CDR3 is 19 amino acids. V usage is TRBV19 and J usage is TRBJ1-3; TRBD1 matches at 8 bases. The TCR was taken from a boy in the first two years of life with a congenital heart defect but otherwise immunologically healthy. The source material was thymus tissue. The CDR3 sequence is CASQLDGDRGPSSGNTIYF. CDR3 DNA: TGTGCCAGCCAACTGGACGGAGACAGGGGCCCGAGCTCTGGAAACACCATATATTTT.